A selection of T cell receptor beta chains follows, all from one sample in a study of early T cells in non-severe SARS-CoV-2 infection. MiXCR was run by TCRdb on the 5' RACE reads, yielding one entry per CDR3 protein. The repertoire includes tens of thousands of distinct CDR3 sequences, roughly 9.7% of them detected once, and 8.6% sits in the top ten. Material for sequencing was whole blood. All receptors derive from an adult who was a healthcare worker with PCR-confirmed SARS-CoV-2 infection or an uninfected control (not recorded which). The CDR3 runs from the conserved cysteine through the conserved F or W. Each record gives: D gene, clone size, J gene, CDR3 length, V gene, CDR3 protein, CDR3 DNA. A D gene is named only where the DNA matches it firmly. The size of a clone is reported for some rows only, either as once, few or many, or as a class for expanded clones.

D gene: TRBD2; clone size: many; J gene: TRBJ2-1; CDR3 length: 17; V gene: TRBV11-1; CDR3 protein: CASSPRLAGSFYNEQFF; CDR3 DNA: TGTGCCAGCAGCCCTAGACTAGCGGGGTCCTTCTACAATGAGCAGTTCTTC
D gene: NA; clone size: many; J gene: TRBJ2-1; CDR3 length: 14; V gene: TRBV7-2; CDR3 protein: CASSGPGLDNEQFF; CDR3 DNA: TGTGCCAGCAGCGGGCCGGGGCTTGACAATGAGCAGTTCTTC
D gene: NA; clone size: few; J gene: TRBJ2-7; CDR3 length: 12; V gene: TRBV20-1; CDR3 protein: CSARRSERPLYF; CDR3 DNA: TGCAGTGCTAGAAGGTCTGAGAGACCCCTGTACTTC
D gene: TRBD2; clone size: many; J gene: TRBJ2-5; CDR3 length: 17; V gene: TRBV14; CDR3 protein: CASSSGLAGGRQETQYF; CDR3 DNA: TGTGCCAGCAGCTCGGGACTAGCGGGAGGACGGCAAGAGACCCAGTACTTC
D gene: TRBD2; clone size: NA; J gene: TRBJ2-1; CDR3 length: 14; V gene: TRBV5-1; CDR3 protein: CASSNGLAGDEQFF; CDR3 DNA: TGCGCCAGCAGCAACGGACTAGCGGGAGATGAGCAGTTCTTC
D gene: TRBD1; clone size: many; J gene: TRBJ1-5; CDR3 length: 14; V gene: TRBV20-1; CDR3 protein: CSATAGGPLGPQHF; CDR3 DNA: TGCAGTGCTACAGCAGGGGGGCCACTCGGGCCCCAGCATTTT
D gene: NA; clone size: NA; J gene: TRBJ2-3; CDR3 length: 12; V gene: TRBV29-1; CDR3 protein: CSMEDGTDTQYF; CDR3 DNA: TGCAGCATGGAGGACGGGACAGATACGCAGTATTTT
D gene: NA; clone size: few; J gene: TRBJ1-2; CDR3 length: 11; V gene: TRBV7-9; CDR3 protein: CASGQEYGYTF; CDR3 DNA: TGTGCCAGCGGCCAGGAATATGGCTACACCTTC
D gene: NA; clone size: few; J gene: TRBJ2-1; CDR3 length: 16; V gene: TRBV4-3; CDR3 protein: CASSQDERGINNEQFF; CDR3 DNA: TGCGCCAGCAGCCAAGATGAGAGGGGGATTAACAATGAGCAGTTCTTC
D gene: NA; clone size: many; J gene: TRBJ2-1; CDR3 length: 11; V gene: TRBV20-1; CDR3 protein: CSASGSYLSFF; CDR3 DNA: TGCAGTGCTAGTGGGAGTTATTTATCGTTCTTC
D gene: NA; clone size: NA; J gene: TRBJ2-5; CDR3 length: 13; V gene: TRBV29-1; CDR3 protein: CSTGGAAGVTQYF; CDR3 DNA: TGCAGCACAGGGGGCGCAGCGGGGGTGACCCAGTACTTC
D gene: NA; clone size: many; J gene: TRBJ2-3; CDR3 length: 14; V gene: TRBV9; CDR3 protein: CASSAGLSTDTQYF; CDR3 DNA: TGTGCCAGCAGCGCGGGGCTCTCCACAGATACGCAGTATTTT
D gene: NA; clone size: few; J gene: TRBJ2-3; CDR3 length: 20; V gene: TRBV5-1; CDR3 protein: CASSLIWTQTPSPGTDTQYF; CDR3 DNA: TGCGCCAGCAGCTTGATCTGGACTCAGACGCCATCCCCCGGCACAGATACGCAGTATTTT
D gene: TRBD2; clone size: NA; J gene: TRBJ2-3; CDR3 length: 17; V gene: TRBV7-9; CDR3 protein: CASSPHESGRAQDTQYF; CDR3 DNA: TGTGCCAGCAGCCCCCACGAAAGCGGGAGGGCCCAAGATACGCAGTATTTT
D gene: NA; clone size: many; J gene: TRBJ1-2; CDR3 length: 16; V gene: TRBV19; CDR3 protein: CASSTSLSTNNYGYTF; CDR3 DNA: TGTGCCAGTAGTACGAGCTTATCGACAAATAACTATGGCTACACCTTC
D gene: TRBD2; clone size: many; J gene: TRBJ2-1; CDR3 length: 12; V gene: TRBV6-2/TRBV6-3; CDR3 protein: CASSISSGEQFF; CDR3 DNA: TGTGCCAGCAGCATATCTAGCGGTGAGCAGTTCTTC
D gene: NA; clone size: many; J gene: TRBJ2-5; CDR3 length: 13; V gene: TRBV4-1; CDR3 protein: CASQKGRGETQYF; CDR3 DNA: TGCGCCAGCCAGAAGGGCAGGGGTGAGACCCAGTACTTC
D gene: NA; clone size: many; J gene: TRBJ2-3; CDR3 length: 16; V gene: TRBV7-8; CDR3 protein: CASQELGRELIDTQYF; CDR3 DNA: TGTGCCAGCCAAGAGTTGGGACGGGAGTTGATAGATACGCAGTATTTT
D gene: TRBD1; clone size: NA; J gene: TRBJ2-3; CDR3 length: 16; V gene: TRBV12-3/TRBV12-4; CDR3 protein: CASSFRRTGGRDTQYF; CDR3 DNA: TGTGCCAGCAGTTTTCGGAGGACAGGGGGCAGGGATACGCAGTATTTT
D gene: NA; clone size: many; J gene: TRBJ2-7; CDR3 length: 17; V gene: TRBV18; CDR3 protein: CASSPLIMGGGTYEQYF; CDR3 DNA: TGTGCCAGCTCACCACTGATAATGGGGGGAGGAACCTACGAGCAGTACTTC
D gene: NA; clone size: many; J gene: TRBJ2-1; CDR3 length: 12; V gene: TRBV5-6; CDR3 protein: CASSPTGNEQFF; CDR3 DNA: TGTGCCAGCAGCCCGACGGGCAATGAGCAGTTCTTC
D gene: NA; clone size: many; J gene: TRBJ1-1; CDR3 length: 14; V gene: TRBV20-1; CDR3 protein: CSARIAGAGTEAFF; CDR3 DNA: TGCAGTGCCAGGATCGCCGGGGCAGGCACTGAAGCTTTCTTT
D gene: TRBD1; clone size: NA; J gene: TRBJ2-2; CDR3 length: 14; V gene: TRBV11-1; CDR3 protein: CASSRGPDGGELFF; CDR3 DNA: TGTGCCAGCAGCAGGGGGCCCGACGGCGGGGAGCTGTTTTTT
D gene: TRBD2; clone size: NA; J gene: TRBJ2-5; CDR3 length: 14; V gene: TRBV7-6; CDR3 protein: CASSLERGQETQYF; CDR3 DNA: TGTGCCAGCAGCTTAGAGCGGGGACAAGAGACCCAGTACTTC
D gene: NA; clone size: few; J gene: TRBJ2-7; CDR3 length: 12; V gene: TRBV12-3/TRBV12-4; CDR3 protein: CASSFGTYEQYF; CDR3 DNA: TGTGCCAGCAGTTTCGGGACCTACGAGCAGTACTTC
D gene: NA; clone size: NA; J gene: TRBJ1-1; CDR3 length: 15; V gene: TRBV30; CDR3 protein: CAWGRPDSPRGGAFF; CDR3 DNA: TGTGCCTGGGGTAGACCGGACAGCCCGAGGGGAGGAGCTTTCTTT
D gene: TRBD2; clone size: NA; J gene: TRBJ2-7; CDR3 length: 13; V gene: TRBV7-2; CDR3 protein: CASSLGLAWEQYF; CDR3 DNA: TGTGCCAGCAGCTTGGGACTAGCGTGGGAGCAGTACTTC
D gene: TRBD2; clone size: many; J gene: TRBJ2-1; CDR3 length: 15; V gene: TRBV29-1; CDR3 protein: CSVGGLAGVGNEQFF; CDR3 DNA: TGCAGCGTTGGCGGACTAGCGGGAGTTGGTAATGAGCAGTTCTTC
D gene: NA; clone size: NA; J gene: TRBJ2-5; CDR3 length: 14; V gene: TRBV7-9; CDR3 protein: CASSQPGTGGTQYF; CDR3 DNA: TGTGCCAGCAGCCAACCCGGGACGGGCGGGACCCAGTACTTC
D gene: TRBD2; clone size: many; J gene: TRBJ2-7; CDR3 length: 12; V gene: TRBV7-8; CDR3 protein: CASSLVEREAHF; CDR3 DNA: TGTGCCAGCAGCTTAGTTGAACGGGAGGCTCACTTC
D gene: NA; clone size: NA; J gene: TRBJ2-5; CDR3 length: 16; V gene: TRBV18; CDR3 protein: CASSPPGTDGKETQYF; CDR3 DNA: TGTGCCAGCTCACCACCCGGGACCGACGGAAAAGAGACCCAGTACTTC
D gene: TRBD2; clone size: many; J gene: TRBJ2-1; CDR3 length: 16; V gene: TRBV3-1; CDR3 protein: CASSQLAGGRYNEQFF; CDR3 DNA: TGTGCCAGCAGCCAATTAGCGGGAGGAAGGTACAATGAGCAGTTCTTC
D gene: NA; clone size: few; J gene: TRBJ2-7; CDR3 length: 12; V gene: TRBV20-1; CDR3 protein: CSAAADKYEQYF; CDR3 DNA: TGCAGTGCCGCAGCGGATAAATACGAGCAGTACTTC
D gene: NA; clone size: NA; J gene: TRBJ1-4; CDR3 length: 14; V gene: TRBV29-1; CDR3 protein: CSVSGLGAGEKLFF; CDR3 DNA: TGCAGCGTTAGCGGTCTGGGGGCAGGTGAAAAACTGTTTTTT
D gene: TRBD2; clone size: many; J gene: TRBJ2-5; CDR3 length: 15; V gene: TRBV5-8; CDR3 protein: CASSLGLAEQETQYF; CDR3 DNA: TGTGCCAGCAGCTTAGGGCTAGCGGAACAAGAGACCCAGTACTTC
D gene: NA; clone size: NA; J gene: TRBJ1-1; CDR3 length: 13; V gene: TRBV7-9; CDR3 protein: CASSPDTPVGAFF; CDR3 DNA: TGTGCCAGCAGCCCCGACACCCCGGTAGGGGCTTTCTTT
D gene: NA; clone size: many; J gene: TRBJ2-5; CDR3 length: 13; V gene: TRBV5-5; CDR3 protein: CASSPSGQETQYF; CDR3 DNA: TGTGCCAGCAGCCCGAGCGGACAAGAGACCCAGTACTTC
D gene: NA; clone size: many; J gene: TRBJ1-6; CDR3 length: 17; V gene: TRBV5-8; CDR3 protein: CASSLLWSGSANSPLHF; CDR3 DNA: TGTGCCAGCAGCTTGCTTTGGTCGGGGTCCGCGAATTCACCCCTCCACTTT
D gene: NA; clone size: many; J gene: TRBJ2-6; CDR3 length: 16; V gene: TRBV2; CDR3 protein: CATGPGRSSGANVLTF; CDR3 DNA: TGTGCCACCGGACCGGGACGTTCCTCTGGGGCCAACGTCCTGACTTTC
D gene: NA; clone size: many; J gene: TRBJ1-2; CDR3 length: 11; V gene: TRBV29-1; CDR3 protein: CSVEGHYGYTF; CDR3 DNA: TGCAGCGTTGAGGGGCACTATGGCTACACCTTC
D gene: TRBD2; clone size: many; J gene: TRBJ2-1; CDR3 length: 16; V gene: TRBV5-1; CDR3 protein: CASSLNGLAGEPEQFF; CDR3 DNA: TGCGCCAGCAGCTTGAACGGACTAGCGGGAGAACCTGAGCAGTTCTTC
D gene: TRBD2; clone size: many; J gene: TRBJ2-1; CDR3 length: 13; V gene: TRBV7-9; CDR3 protein: CASSLGLYNEQFF; CDR3 DNA: TGTGCCAGCAGCTTGGGACTATACAATGAGCAGTTCTTC
D gene: TRBD2; clone size: many; J gene: TRBJ2-5; CDR3 length: 15; V gene: TRBV11-2; CDR3 protein: CASSLSSGSGETQYF; CDR3 DNA: TGTGCCAGCAGCTTATCTAGCGGGAGCGGTGAGACCCAGTACTTC
D gene: NA; clone size: few; J gene: TRBJ2-3; CDR3 length: 15; V gene: TRBV7-2; CDR3 protein: CASSLEGISTDTQYF; CDR3 DNA: TGTGCCAGCAGCTTAGAGGGGATATCCACAGATACGCAGTATTTT
D gene: NA; clone size: many; J gene: TRBJ1-2; CDR3 length: 12; V gene: TRBV7-9; CDR3 protein: CASSLVFYGYTF; CDR3 DNA: TGTGCCAGCAGCTTAGTCTTCTATGGCTACACCTTC
D gene: NA; clone size: many; J gene: TRBJ1-5; CDR3 length: 16; V gene: TRBV6-5; CDR3 protein: CASRDLGGVSNQPQHF; CDR3 DNA: TGTGCCAGCAGGGATTTGGGGGGTGTTAGCAATCAGCCCCAGCATTTT
D gene: NA; clone size: NA; J gene: TRBJ1-3; CDR3 length: 14; V gene: TRBV7-9; CDR3 protein: CASSQNRDRNTIYF; CDR3 DNA: TGTGCCAGCAGCCAGAACAGGGACCGAAACACCATATATTTT
D gene: TRBD1; clone size: NA; J gene: TRBJ2-3; CDR3 length: 15; V gene: TRBV4-3; CDR3 protein: CASSPDRGPTDTQYF; CDR3 DNA: TGCGCCAGCAGCCCTGACAGGGGGCCGACGGATACGCAGTATTTT
D gene: TRBD2; clone size: NA; J gene: TRBJ2-7; CDR3 length: 16; V gene: TRBV10-3; CDR3 protein: CAISDPERGGADEQYF; CDR3 DNA: TGTGCCATCAGTGACCCCGAGCGGGGCGGCGCGGACGAGCAGTACTTC
D gene: TRBD1; clone size: many; J gene: TRBJ1-2; CDR3 length: 15; V gene: TRBV5-1; CDR3 protein: CASSLWDSLNYGYTF; CDR3 DNA: TGCGCCAGCAGCTTATGGGACAGTCTTAACTATGGCTACACCTTC
D gene: NA; clone size: few; J gene: TRBJ2-7; CDR3 length: 19; V gene: TRBV4-1; CDR3 protein: CASTLGVIQSGGTSYEQYF; CDR3 DNA: TGCGCCAGCACCCTGGGGGTGATCCAGTCGGGCGGGACCTCCTACGAGCAGTACTTC
D gene: TRBD1; clone size: many; J gene: TRBJ2-7; CDR3 length: 16; V gene: TRBV6-5; CDR3 protein: CASSQIQGAGTHEQYF; CDR3 DNA: TGTGCCAGCAGTCAAATACAGGGGGCCGGGACCCACGAGCAGTACTTC
D gene: TRBD2; clone size: NA; J gene: TRBJ2-3; CDR3 length: 15; V gene: TRBV3-1; CDR3 protein: CASSLLAGDLLGQYF; CDR3 DNA: TGTGCCAGCAGCCTACTAGCGGGAGACCTCCTTGGCCAGTATTTT
D gene: TRBD2; clone size: NA; J gene: TRBJ2-7; CDR3 length: 14; V gene: TRBV3-1; CDR3 protein: CASSQGGTNYEQYF; CDR3 DNA: TGTGCCAGCAGCCAAGGAGGGACTAACTACGAGCAGTACTTC
D gene: NA; clone size: NA; J gene: TRBJ2-3; CDR3 length: 13; V gene: TRBV7-3; CDR3 protein: CASSSGPAVAQYF; CDR3 DNA: TGTGCCAGCAGCTCCGGACCGGCGGTGGCGCAGTATTTT
D gene: NA; clone size: many; J gene: TRBJ2-2; CDR3 length: 14; V gene: TRBV11-2; CDR3 protein: CASSLVIEVGELFF; CDR3 DNA: TGTGCCAGCAGCTTAGTTATTGAGGTCGGGGAGCTGTTTTTT
D gene: TRBD2; clone size: NA; J gene: TRBJ2-1; CDR3 length: 14; V gene: TRBV19; CDR3 protein: CASSILPGTRTQFF; CDR3 DNA: TGTGCCAGTAGTATACTCCCCGGGACTAGAACGCAGTTCTTC
D gene: NA; clone size: few; J gene: TRBJ2-5; CDR3 length: 16; V gene: TRBV7-8; CDR3 protein: CASSLATTRPKETQYF; CDR3 DNA: TGTGCCAGCAGCTTAGCTACGACAAGACCCAAGGAGACCCAGTACTTC